One sample yielded the 20 T cell receptor beta chains listed below, sequenced in a study of OX40 agonist ivuxolimab in advanced cancers. Receptor amplification or capture employed the immunoSEQ multiplex PCR assay. TCRdb took over this immuneACCESS table, retaining in-frame rearrangements with V and J assigned. Such tables are incomplete; in checked studies, under half of the missing clones stem from an unresolved V gene, and the remainder is unexplained. Recorded for this sample are around 100,000 clones; nearly 90% of them occurred a single time. Together, the top ten hold roughly 0.16% of the sample. The sample here was CD4+ or CD8+ T cells sorted from blood, taken in a trial of the OX40 agonist ivuxolimab. All receptors derive from an adult with an advanced solid tumor such as melanoma, head and neck, liver or kidney cancer.

This clone was seen just once. The V gene is TRBV19, the J gene TRBJ1-2; tentatively, D is TRBD1 (6 bases). V was trimmed by 8 bases and J by 4 bases, leaving 14 bases between them. Germline CDR1 reads LNHDA; CDR2 reads SQIVND (reference sequence). The CDR3 totals 13 residues. CDR3 sequence (DNA): TGTGCCAGTGCAGGGGATAGGACCTATGGCTACACCTTC. It translates to CASAGDRTYGYTF.

The chain couples TRBV4-1 to TRBJ1-5; 9 bases map to TRBD1. CDR3 length: 19 residues. The junction had 14 bases not matched to a gene; V was cut back by 0 bases and J by 5 bases. Per the germline V gene, CDR1 is MGHRA and CDR2 is YSYEKL. The CDR3 DNA follows: TGCGCCAGCAGCCAAGAAGATATGACAGGGGGAGCCTCATATCAGCCCCAGCATTTT. It translates to CASSQEDMTGGASYQPQHF.

The V call is TRBV29-1, the J call TRBJ2-5; D might be TRBD2 (6 bases). Per germline, CDR1 SQVTM and CDR2 ANQGSEA. Trimming removed 6 bases at V and 0 bases at J, with 8 bases between. The CDR3 consists of 12 residues. The CDR3 here is CSVRDYQETQYF. The CDR3 DNA follows: TGCAGCGTCCGGGACTACCAAGAGACCCAGTACTTC.

The chain employs TRBV7-8 and TRBJ2-5; 7 bases match TRBD2. This CDR3 region has 14 residues. V trimming: 4 bases; J trimming: 4 bases; junction bases outside the gene matches: 6. CDR1 and CDR2 (germline): SGHVS, FQNEAQ. As DNA, the CDR3 is TGTGCCAGCAGCTCAAGCGGGGAGGTAGAGACCCAGTACTTC. Translating it yields CASSSSGEVETQYF.

The chain uses TRBV11-3 and TRBJ2-1; 16 positions agree with TRBD2. The CDR3 length is 17 residues. In germline, CDR1 is SGHNT, CDR2 YENEEA. With V trimmed by 4 bases and J by 8 bases, 8 bases remained unmatched. CDR3: CASSSGLAGGKLHEQFF. CDR3 nucleotides: TGTGCCAGCAGCTCGGGACTAGCGGGAGGGAAGCTCCATGAGCAGTTCTTC.

The chain links TRBV7-8 to TRBJ2-5; D unresolved. The CDR3 runs to 14 residues. V was trimmed by 0 bases and J by 4 bases, leaving 9 bases between them. From germline, CDR1 is SGHVS and CDR2 FQNEAQ. The CDR3 DNA is TGTGCCAGCAGCTTAGCGCCCAGCAGAGAGACCCAGTACTTC. This encodes CASSLAPSRETQYF.

The rearrangement joins TRBV5-4 to TRBJ2-2; D not resolved. CDR3 length equals 14 residues. Germline assignment: CDR1 SGHNT and CDR2 YYREEE (reference sequence). Trimming cost V 1 base and J 4 bases, with 8 bases left between them. The CDR3 spells CASSLFVSTGELFF. CDR3 nucleotides: TGTGCCAGCAGCTTGTTCGTTTCCACCGGGGAGCTGTTTTTT.

This clone was detected only once. CDR3 DNA sequence: TGTGCCAGCAGTCTGGGCCGCATGGGGCCCCAGCATTTT. Encoded protein: CASSLGRMGPQHF. The chain joins TRBV6-5 to TRBJ1-5; D not certain. This CDR3 is built from 13 residues. Germline CDR1 MNHEY, CDR2 SVGAGI. V was clipped by 5 bases and J by 9 bases, with 14 bases between them.

This clone was detected a few times. This rearrangement joins TRBV15 to TRBJ1-6; D is uncertain. Germline CDR1 is LNHNV and CDR2 is YYDKDF (reference sequence). CDR3 length equals 12 residues. V was pared by 3 bases and J by 8 bases, with 5 bases between. The CDR3, as DNA: TGTGCCACCAGCAGCGCCGATTCACCCCTCCACTTT. It is translated as CATSSADSPLHF.

This rearrangement joins TRBV30 to TRBJ1-3, with unresolved D. Germline loops: CDR1 GTSNPN, CDR2 SVGIG (reference sequence). Between the trimmed V and J ends, which lost 2 bases and 3 bases, there was a span of 5 bases. This CDR3 has 12 residues. The CDR3 nucleotides read TGTGCCTGGAGTTTACGTGGAAACACCATATATTTT. It encodes CAWSLRGNTIYF.

The V gene is TRBV6-6, the J gene TRBJ2-3; the match to TRBD1 covers 7 bases. V dropped 6 bases and J dropped 0; count of bases not matched to a gene: 9. CDR1 and CDR2 (germline): MNHNY, SVGAGI (reference sequence). The CDR3 is made up of 16 amino acids. The CDR3 DNA sequence: TGTGCCAGCAGCCAGGACAGGAGTTTGAGCACAGATACGCAGTATTTT. It translates to CASSQDRSLSTDTQYF.

The V gene is TRBV9, the J gene TRBJ2-6; TRBD2 matches at 8 bases. The ends lost 0 bases at V and 0 bases at J; junction bases unmatched: 11. There are 20 residues in the CDR3. CDR1 is SGDLS and CDR2 is YYNGEE in the germline V gene. The CDR3 protein is CASSVGMVAGRGSGANVLTF. The CDR3 nucleotides read TGTGCCAGCAGCGTAGGGATGGTAGCGGGGAGGGGCTCTGGGGCCAACGTCCTGACTTTC.

The gene calls are TRBV5-1 and TRBJ1-1; D is undetermined. In germline, CDR1 is SGHRS, CDR2 YFSETQ. This CDR3 comprises 13 residues. V lost 3 bases to trimming and J lost 6 bases, with 12 bases between them. Written as DNA, the CDR3 is TGCGCCAGCAGCTCCGAGGGAGTTTCTGAAGCTTTCTTT. This translates into CASSSEGVSEAFF.

The chain is built from TRBV5-1 and TRBJ1-6; 9 bases agree with TRBD1. Per germline, CDR1 SGHRS and CDR2 YFSETQ. With V trimmed by 4 bases and J by 7 bases, 3 bases remained unmatched. The CDR3 loop spans 14 amino acids. The CDR3 region is CASSGGTGNSPLHF. The CDR3 coding sequence is TGCGCCAGCAGCGGCGGGACAGGGAATTCACCCCTCCACTTT.

The V and J genes are TRBV27 and TRBJ2-2; D is perhaps TRBD2 (6 bases). The CDR3 consists of 17 residues. Germline assignment: CDR1 MNHEY and CDR2 SMNVEV (reference sequence). Trimming took off 2 bases at V and 2 bases at J, with 15 bases between the two ends. CDR3 nucleotide sequence: TGTGCCAGCAGTTTAGTGGGGGGACGGTATAACACCGGGGAGCTGTTTTTT. Translation: CASSLVGGRYNTGELFF.

The V gene is TRBV7-9, the J gene TRBJ2-5; D assignment may be TRBD1 or TRBD2 (5 bases each). CDR1 and CDR2 from the germline V gene are SEHNR and FQNEAQ (reference sequence). V was shortened by 5 bases and J by 1 base, with 14 bases between the two germline ends. CDR3 length: 15 amino acids. The DNA for the CDR3 is TGTGCCAGCAGCGGCTCCGGGACCATCCAAGAGACCCAGTACTTC. This translates into CASSGSGTIQETQYF.

The chain uses TRBV9 and TRBJ2-2; TRBD2 is a possible D gene (5 bases). The CDR3 spans 15 residues. Trimming left V 2 bases short and J 5 bases short, with 13 bases between. Per germline, CDR1 SGDLS and CDR2 YYNGEE. The CDR3 bases are TGTGCCAGCAGCGTTATCAGCGGTGGAACCGGGGAGCTGTTTTTT. Its translation: CASSVISGGTGELFF.

The chain couples TRBV5-8 to TRBJ1-5, with TRBD1 as a possible D gene (6 bases). CDR1 is SGHTS and CDR2 is YDEGEE in the germline V gene. This CDR3 contains 16 residues. V lost 0 bases and J 6 bases, leaving 16 bases between the germline ends. The CDR3 here is CASSLVGGGGTQPQHF. The CDR3 region has the DNA TGTGCCAGCAGCTTGGTTGGGGGCGGGGGTACTCAGCCCCAGCATTTT.

This sequence joins TRBV28 and TRBJ2-3; TRBD2 agrees at 16 bases. This CDR3 has 16 amino acids. The V and J ends lost 2 bases and 8 bases, in that order; junction bases with no gene match: 4. CDR1 is MDHEN and CDR2 is SYDVKM in the germline V gene. CDR3 bases: TGTGCCAGCAGTTTAGGTGGGACTAGCGGGAGGGGTACGCAGTATTTT. Translation gives CASSLGGTSGRGTQYF.

The J gene is TRBJ1-3, the V gene TRBV5-8; possibly TRBD1 for D (5 bases). This CDR3 has 15 residues. The germline gives CDR1 SGHTS, CDR2 YDEGEE. The V end was cut by 2 bases, the J end by 2 bases, with 11 bases between. CDR3 residues: CASSFIGAPGNTIYF. The CDR3 DNA is TGTGCCAGCAGCTTTATTGGGGCACCTGGAAACACCATATATTTT.